Listed below are T cell receptor beta chains from one sample, sequenced in a study of blood T cell repertoires in COVID-19. Assay used: immunoSEQ multiplex PCR; TCRdb lists only in-frame clones, some missing. The data show some 33,000 clones, 90% seen once. The sequenced material came from peripheral blood. The receptors were gathered from a man in his sixties or seventies with active or convalescent COVID-19. Both conserved end residues are part of each CDR3. Fields, in order: J gene, V gene, D gene, clone size, CDR3 protein, CDR3 DNA. The D gene is left open where the match is weak. A clone size is listed for some rows: how often the clone was seen (once, few, many), or a class if it is expanded.

J gene: TRBJ2-3; V gene: TRBV5-1; D gene: TRBD2; clone size: -; CDR3 protein: CASSNSGEADTQYF; CDR3 DNA: TGCGCCAGCAGCAATAGCGGGGAGGCAGATACGCAGTATTTT
J gene: TRBJ2-3; V gene: TRBV5-1; D gene: TRBD1; clone size: once; CDR3 protein: CASSRGTGSTDTQYF; CDR3 DNA: TGCGCCAGCAGCCGGGGGACAGGATCCACAGATACGCAGTATTTT
J gene: TRBJ1-1; V gene: TRBV28; D gene: TRBD1; clone size: once; CDR3 protein: CASSSAQGAGTEAFF; CDR3 DNA: TGTGCCAGCAGTTCGGCCCAGGGGGCAGGCACTGAAGCTTTCTTT
J gene: TRBJ2-6; V gene: TRBV5-1; D gene: TRBD1; clone size: -; CDR3 protein: CASSFTGVGANVLTF; CDR3 DNA: TGCGCCAGCAGCTTTACAGGGGTTGGGGCCAACGTCCTGACTTTC
J gene: TRBJ1-1; V gene: TRBV6-5; D gene: -; clone size: -; CDR3 protein: CASRTPRGGDTEAFF; CDR3 DNA: TGTGCCAGCAGGACCCCCCGGGGAGGGGACACTGAAGCTTTCTTT
J gene: TRBJ1-1; V gene: TRBV19; D gene: TRBD1; clone size: -; CDR3 protein: CASSQGVGTEAFF; CDR3 DNA: TGTGCCAGTAGTCAGGGGGTGGGAACTGAAGCTTTCTTT
J gene: TRBJ1-6; V gene: TRBV6-5; D gene: -; clone size: -; CDR3 protein: CASSYTGSYNSPLHF; CDR3 DNA: TGTGCCAGCAGTTATACGGGGTCCTATAATTCACCCCTCCACTTT
J gene: TRBJ1-2; V gene: TRBV6-5; D gene: -; clone size: once; CDR3 protein: CASRKGRAGYTF; CDR3 DNA: TGTGCCAGCAGGAAAGGGAGGGCTGGCTACACCTTC
J gene: TRBJ2-7; V gene: TRBV5-1; D gene: TRBD2; clone size: -; CDR3 protein: CASRRTSGSQYEQYF; CDR3 DNA: TGCGCCAGCAGGAGGACTAGCGGGAGTCAATACGAGCAGTACTTC
J gene: TRBJ1-2; V gene: TRBV10-3; D gene: -; clone size: -; CDR3 protein: CAIRRTAGDYGYTF; CDR3 DNA: TGTGCCATCAGGAGGACAGCGGGGGACTATGGCTACACCTTC
J gene: TRBJ2-1; V gene: TRBV5-1; D gene: TRBD2; clone size: -; CDR3 protein: CASSLTGTNEYEQFF; CDR3 DNA: TGCGCCAGCAGCTTGACCGGGACTAACGAATATGAGCAGTTCTTC
J gene: TRBJ2-5; V gene: TRBV9; D gene: TRBD2; clone size: -; CDR3 protein: CASSVFGGGQETQYF; CDR3 DNA: TGTGCCAGCAGCGTATTTGGCGGGGGGCAAGAGACCCAGTACTTC
J gene: TRBJ1-1; V gene: TRBV19; D gene: TRBD1; clone size: -; CDR3 protein: CASSILPQGGGTEAFF; CDR3 DNA: TGTGCCAGTAGCATACTTCCCCAGGGGGGTGGCACTGAAGCTTTCTTT
J gene: TRBJ1-5; V gene: TRBV28; D gene: -; clone size: few; CDR3 protein: CASSGGGTSNQPQHF; CDR3 DNA: TGTGCCAGCAGTGGGGGGGGCACGAGCAATCAGCCCCAGCATTTT
J gene: TRBJ1-2; V gene: TRBV6-5; D gene: -; clone size: -; CDR3 protein: CASRTTGQYGYTF; CDR3 DNA: TGTGCCAGCAGAACGACAGGCCAGTATGGCTACACCTTC
J gene: TRBJ2-6; V gene: TRBV29-1; D gene: TRBD1; clone size: -; CDR3 protein: CSVQQGSGANVLTF; CDR3 DNA: TGCAGCGTCCAACAGGGGTCTGGGGCCAACGTCCTGACTTTC
J gene: TRBJ2-7; V gene: TRBV12-5; D gene: TRBD1; clone size: -; CDR3 protein: CASGTGTANEQYF; CDR3 DNA: TGTGCTAGTGGAACCGGGACAGCAAACGAGCAGTACTTC
J gene: TRBJ1-1; V gene: TRBV9; D gene: -; clone size: few; CDR3 protein: CASSKSKETEAFF; CDR3 DNA: TGTGCCAGCAGCAAAAGCAAAGAGACTGAAGCTTTCTTT
J gene: TRBJ1-5; V gene: TRBV6-5; D gene: TRBD1; clone size: -; CDR3 protein: CASSSHRGFNQPQHF; CDR3 DNA: TGTGCCAGCAGTTCCCACAGGGGGTTCAATCAGCCCCAGCATTTT
J gene: TRBJ1-1; V gene: TRBV5-4; D gene: -; clone size: few; CDR3 protein: CASWGLMNTEAFF; CDR3 DNA: TGTGCCAGCTGGGGACTTATGAACACTGAAGCTTTCTTT
J gene: TRBJ2-5; V gene: TRBV7-2; D gene: TRBD2; clone size: -; CDR3 protein: CASRIGPSGRETQYF; CDR3 DNA: TGTGCCAGCAGGATCGGGCCTAGCGGTCGAGAGACCCAGTACTTC
J gene: TRBJ2-7; V gene: TRBV2; D gene: -; clone size: -; CDR3 protein: CASKSTGPSYEQYF; CDR3 DNA: TGTGCCAGCAAATCTACAGGGCCGTCCTACGAGCAGTACTTC
J gene: TRBJ2-1; V gene: TRBV18; D gene: TRBD2; clone size: once; CDR3 protein: CASSPPGGGSRYNEQFF; CDR3 DNA: TGTGCCAGCTCACCTCCAGGCGGGGGGTCGCGATACAATGAGCAGTTCTTC
J gene: TRBJ2-3; V gene: TRBV5-1; D gene: -; clone size: -; CDR3 protein: CASSLVFPTDTQYF; CDR3 DNA: TGCGCCAGCAGCTTGGTCTTCCCCACAGATACGCAGTATTTT
J gene: TRBJ1-2; V gene: TRBV2; D gene: TRBD1; clone size: -; CDR3 protein: CASTGDRVGDYTF; CDR3 DNA: TGTGCCAGCACCGGGGACAGGGTGGGGGACTACACCTTC
J gene: TRBJ1-2; V gene: TRBV30; D gene: -; clone size: -; CDR3 protein: CAWVGLAGGYTF; CDR3 DNA: TGTGCCTGGGTCGGCCTGGCAGGAGGCTACACCTTC
J gene: TRBJ1-5; V gene: TRBV2; D gene: -; clone size: -; CDR3 protein: CASTGSNQPQHF; CDR3 DNA: TGTGCCAGCACGGGTAGCAATCAGCCCCAGCATTTT
J gene: TRBJ2-7; V gene: TRBV11-3; D gene: TRBD1; clone size: -; CDR3 protein: CASSLGQGVYEQYF; CDR3 DNA: TGTGCCAGCAGCTTAGGACAGGGGGTCTACGAGCAGTACTTC